This T cell receptor (beta chain) was identified during a study of shared clonotypes between healthy human individuals. Background on the study: Per-donor plates numbered three CD4 naive, three CD4 memory, two CD8 naive and one CD8 memory.

Study-level points and caveats: As a rule, naive subsets had a larger estimated richness than memory subsets. Only blood underwent sampling, and tissue repertoires likely differ.

Notes on this clone: What it binds is unknown.

Trimming took 4 bases from V and 4 from J; bases not matched to a gene: 9. From germline, CDR1 is SGHDN and CDR2 FVKESK. This CDR3 has 15 amino acids. Generated by immunoSEQ multiplex PCR, the TCRdb table keeps only in-frame clones and is missing some. The sample yields 1 million to 1.3 million clones, approximately 78% seen once. The TCR comes from a man aged 18 to 35 in good health. Some clones in this sample may be carry-over from other donors' samples. The chain is built from TRBV14 and TRBJ2-5, with 7 bases matching TRBD1. Sequences were obtained from memory CD4+ T cells from PBMCs. The subset here: CD45RA-negative fraction. CDR3 in amino acids: CASSPFQGVGETQYF. In DNA, the CDR3 is TGTGCCAGCAGCCCCTTCCAGGGGGTAGGAGAGACCCAGTACTTC.